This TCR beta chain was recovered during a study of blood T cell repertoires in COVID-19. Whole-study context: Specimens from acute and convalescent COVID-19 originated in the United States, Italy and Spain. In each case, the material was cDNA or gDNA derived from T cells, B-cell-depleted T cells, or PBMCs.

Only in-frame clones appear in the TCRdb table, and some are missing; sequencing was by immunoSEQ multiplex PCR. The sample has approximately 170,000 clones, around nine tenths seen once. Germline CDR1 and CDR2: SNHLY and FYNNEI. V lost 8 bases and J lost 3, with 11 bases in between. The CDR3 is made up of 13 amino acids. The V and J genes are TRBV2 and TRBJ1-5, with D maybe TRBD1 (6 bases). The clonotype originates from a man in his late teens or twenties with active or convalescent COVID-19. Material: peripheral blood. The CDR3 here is CASQQGYNQPQHF. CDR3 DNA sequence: TGTGCCAGCCAACAGGGTTACAATCAGCCCCAGCATTTT.